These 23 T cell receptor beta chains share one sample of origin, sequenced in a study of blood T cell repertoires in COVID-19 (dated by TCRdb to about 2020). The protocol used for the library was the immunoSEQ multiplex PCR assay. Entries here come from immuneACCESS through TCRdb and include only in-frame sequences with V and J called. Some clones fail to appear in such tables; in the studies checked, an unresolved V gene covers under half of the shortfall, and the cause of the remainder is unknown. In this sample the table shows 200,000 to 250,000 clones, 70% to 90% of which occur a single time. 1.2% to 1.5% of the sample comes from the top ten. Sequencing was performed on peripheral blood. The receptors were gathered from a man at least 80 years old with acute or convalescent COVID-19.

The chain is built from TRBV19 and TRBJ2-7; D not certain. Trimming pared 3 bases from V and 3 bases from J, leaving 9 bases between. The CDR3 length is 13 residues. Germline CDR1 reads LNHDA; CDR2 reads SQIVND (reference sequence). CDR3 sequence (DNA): TGTGCCAGTAGTATTAGCAGCCTCTACGAGCAGTACTTC. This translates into CASSISSLYEQYF.

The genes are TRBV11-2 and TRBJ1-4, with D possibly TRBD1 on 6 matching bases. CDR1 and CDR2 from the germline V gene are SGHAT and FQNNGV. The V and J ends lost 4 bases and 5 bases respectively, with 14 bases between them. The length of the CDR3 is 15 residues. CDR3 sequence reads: CASSSGGGANEKLFF. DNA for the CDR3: TGTGCCAGCAGCTCAGGTGGGGGGGCGAATGAAAAACTGTTTTTT.

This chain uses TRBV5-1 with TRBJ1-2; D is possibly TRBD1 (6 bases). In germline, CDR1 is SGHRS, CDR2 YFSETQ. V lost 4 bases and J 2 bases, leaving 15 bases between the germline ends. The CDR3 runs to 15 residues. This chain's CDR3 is CASSIGQIYNYGYTF. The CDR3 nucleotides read TGCGCCAGCAGCATTGGACAGATCTACAACTATGGCTACACCTTC.

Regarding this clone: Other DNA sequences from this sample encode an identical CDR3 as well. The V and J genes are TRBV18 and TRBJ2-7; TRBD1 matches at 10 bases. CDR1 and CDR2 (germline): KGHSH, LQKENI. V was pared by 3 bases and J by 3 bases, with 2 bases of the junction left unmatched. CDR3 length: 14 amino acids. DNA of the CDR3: TGTGCCAGCTCACCGGGACAGGGGTTCTACGAGCAGTACTTC. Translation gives CASSPGQGFYEQYF.

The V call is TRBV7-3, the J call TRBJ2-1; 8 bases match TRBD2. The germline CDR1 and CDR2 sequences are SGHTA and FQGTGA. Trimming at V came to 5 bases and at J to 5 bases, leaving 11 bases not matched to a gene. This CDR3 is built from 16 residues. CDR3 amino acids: CASSQQIAGINNEQFF. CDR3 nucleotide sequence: TGTGCCAGCAGCCAACAAATAGCGGGAATAAACAATGAGCAGTTCTTC.

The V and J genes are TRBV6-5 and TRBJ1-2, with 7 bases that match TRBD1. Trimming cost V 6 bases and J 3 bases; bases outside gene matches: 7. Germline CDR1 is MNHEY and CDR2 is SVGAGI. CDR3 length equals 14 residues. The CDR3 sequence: CASRTPGGYYGYTF. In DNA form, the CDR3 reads TGTGCCAGCAGAACACCAGGGGGTTACTATGGCTACACCTTC.

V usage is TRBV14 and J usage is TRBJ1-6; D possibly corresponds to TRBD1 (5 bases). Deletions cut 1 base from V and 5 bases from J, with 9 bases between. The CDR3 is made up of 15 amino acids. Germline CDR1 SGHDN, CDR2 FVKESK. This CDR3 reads CASSQVRGDNSPLHF. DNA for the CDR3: TGTGCCAGCAGCCAAGTTCGGGGGGATAATTCACCCCTCCACTTT.

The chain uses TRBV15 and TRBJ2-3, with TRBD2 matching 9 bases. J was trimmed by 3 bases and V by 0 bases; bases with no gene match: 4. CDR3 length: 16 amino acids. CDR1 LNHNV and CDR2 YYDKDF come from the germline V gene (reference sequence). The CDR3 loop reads CATSREGSGGTDTQYF. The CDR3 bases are TGTGCCACCAGCAGAGAGGGCAGCGGGGGGACAGATACGCAGTATTTT.

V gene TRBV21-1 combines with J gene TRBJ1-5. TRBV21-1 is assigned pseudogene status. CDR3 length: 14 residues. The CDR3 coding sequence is TGTGCCAGCACCCTGAAGAGGGCCCGTCAGCCCCAGCATTTT. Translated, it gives CASTLKRARQPQHF.

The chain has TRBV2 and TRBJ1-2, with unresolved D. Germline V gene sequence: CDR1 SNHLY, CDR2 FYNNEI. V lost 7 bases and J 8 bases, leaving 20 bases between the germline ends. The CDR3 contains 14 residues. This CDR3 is CASMAGSSIGGYTF. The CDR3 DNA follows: TGTGCCAGCATGGCCGGGTCCTCAATCGGAGGCTACACCTTC.

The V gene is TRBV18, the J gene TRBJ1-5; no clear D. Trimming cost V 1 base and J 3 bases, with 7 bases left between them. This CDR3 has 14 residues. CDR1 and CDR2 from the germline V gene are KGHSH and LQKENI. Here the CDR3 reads CASSPLDSNQPQHF. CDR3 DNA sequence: TGTGCCAGCTCACCACTGGACTCCAATCAGCCCCAGCATTTT.

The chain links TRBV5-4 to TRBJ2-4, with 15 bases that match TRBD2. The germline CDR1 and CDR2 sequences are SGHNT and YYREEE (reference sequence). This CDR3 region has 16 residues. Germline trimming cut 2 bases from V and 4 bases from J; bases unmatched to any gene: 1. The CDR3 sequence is CASSLGTSGRKNIQYF. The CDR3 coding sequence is TGTGCCAGCAGCTTAGGGACTAGCGGGAGGAAAAACATTCAGTACTTC.

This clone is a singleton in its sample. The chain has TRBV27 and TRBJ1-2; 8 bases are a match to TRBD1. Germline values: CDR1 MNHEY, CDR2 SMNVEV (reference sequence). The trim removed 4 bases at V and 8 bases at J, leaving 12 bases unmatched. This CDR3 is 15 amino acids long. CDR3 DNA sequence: TGTGCCAGCAGTTCATACTTGACAGGGGTGAAAGGCTACACCTTC. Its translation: CASSSYLTGVKGYTF.

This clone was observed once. The CDR3: CASSTISQGDDNEKLFF. The CDR3 nucleotides read TGTGCCAGTAGTACCATCTCACAGGGGGATGACAATGAAAAACTGTTTTTT. V usage is TRBV19 and J usage is TRBJ1-4; 8 bases agree with TRBD1. Germline CDR1 and CDR2: LNHDA and SQIVND (reference sequence). V shed 4 bases, J shed 5 bases, and the junction held 12 bases outside the gene matches. The CDR3 sequence is 17 residues long.

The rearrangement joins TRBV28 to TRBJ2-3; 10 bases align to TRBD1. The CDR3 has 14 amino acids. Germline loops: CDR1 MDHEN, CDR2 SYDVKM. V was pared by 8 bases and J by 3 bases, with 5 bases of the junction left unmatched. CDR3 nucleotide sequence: TGTGCCAGCGGGGGGACAGGGGAAACAGATACGCAGTATTTT. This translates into CASGGTGETDTQYF.

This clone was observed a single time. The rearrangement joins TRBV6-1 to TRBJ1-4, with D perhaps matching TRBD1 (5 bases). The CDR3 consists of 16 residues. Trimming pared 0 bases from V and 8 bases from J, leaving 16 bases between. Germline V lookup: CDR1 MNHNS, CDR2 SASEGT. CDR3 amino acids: CASSEAVTVIWEKLFF. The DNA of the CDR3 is TGTGCCAGCAGTGAAGCTGTGACAGTAATCTGGGAAAAACTGTTTTTT.

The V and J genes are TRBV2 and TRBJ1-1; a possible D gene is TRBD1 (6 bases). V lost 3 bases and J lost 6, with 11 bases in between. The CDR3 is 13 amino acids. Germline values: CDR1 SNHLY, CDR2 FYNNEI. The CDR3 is CASSDARGAEAFF. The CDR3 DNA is TGTGCCAGCAGTGATGCCAGGGGCGCTGAAGCTTTCTTT.

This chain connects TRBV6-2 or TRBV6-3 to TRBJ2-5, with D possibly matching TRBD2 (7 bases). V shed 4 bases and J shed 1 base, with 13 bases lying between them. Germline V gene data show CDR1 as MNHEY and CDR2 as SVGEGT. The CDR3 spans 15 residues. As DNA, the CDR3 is TGTGCCAGCAGTTCCGTCGGGGGGCCCCAAGAGACCCAGTACTTC. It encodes CASSSVGGPQETQYF.

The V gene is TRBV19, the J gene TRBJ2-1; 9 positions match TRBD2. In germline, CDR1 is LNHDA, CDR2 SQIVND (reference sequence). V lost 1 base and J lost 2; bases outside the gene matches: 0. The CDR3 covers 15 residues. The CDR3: CASSIGGRAYNEQFF. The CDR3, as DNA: TGTGCCAGTAGTATAGGCGGGAGGGCCTACAATGAGCAGTTCTTC.

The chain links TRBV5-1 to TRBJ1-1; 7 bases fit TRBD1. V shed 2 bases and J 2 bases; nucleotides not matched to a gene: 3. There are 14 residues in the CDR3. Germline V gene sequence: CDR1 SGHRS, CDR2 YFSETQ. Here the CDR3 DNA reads TGCGCCAGCAGCTTCGGGACAGTTAACACTGAAGCTTTCTTT. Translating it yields CASSFGTVNTEAFF.

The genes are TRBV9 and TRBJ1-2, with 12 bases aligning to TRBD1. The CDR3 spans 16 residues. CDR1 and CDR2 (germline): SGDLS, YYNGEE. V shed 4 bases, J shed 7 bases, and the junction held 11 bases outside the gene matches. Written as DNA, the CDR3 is TGTGCCAGCAGCCTGACCCCGGGACAGGGGGCTTCTGGCTACACCTTC. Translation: CASSLTPGQGASGYTF.

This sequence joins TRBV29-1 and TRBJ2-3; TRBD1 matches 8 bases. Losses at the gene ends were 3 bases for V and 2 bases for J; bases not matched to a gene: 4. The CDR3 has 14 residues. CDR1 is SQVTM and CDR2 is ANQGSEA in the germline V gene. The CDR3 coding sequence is TGCAGCGTTGAGAGGACAGGGTTCACAGATACGCAGTATTTT. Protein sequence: CSVERTGFTDTQYF.

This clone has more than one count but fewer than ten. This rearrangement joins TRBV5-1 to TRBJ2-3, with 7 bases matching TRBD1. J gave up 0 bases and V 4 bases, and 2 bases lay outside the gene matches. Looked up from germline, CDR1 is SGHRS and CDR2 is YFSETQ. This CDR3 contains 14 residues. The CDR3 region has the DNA TGCGCCAGCAGCCCGGGACAGAGCACAGATACGCAGTATTTT. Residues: CASSPGQSTDTQYF.